The 17 T cell receptor beta chains below come from one sample, sequenced in a study of T cell changes during pregnancy in multiple sclerosis. TCRdb keeps only in-frame clones here, not all; method: immunoSEQ multiplex PCR. This table has about 44,000 clones, approximately 96% appearing once. The sequenced sample was peripheral blood, obtained in the second trimester of pregnancy. Every receptor here comes from a female donor with multiple sclerosis, enrolled in a pregnancy study.

The chain recombines TRBV5-5 with TRBJ2-5, with TRBD1 as a possible D gene (8 bases). Germline V lookup: CDR1 SGHKS, CDR2 YYEKEE (reference sequence). V was trimmed by 1 base and J by 7 bases, leaving 11 bases between them. The CDR3 length is 13 residues. CDR3: CASSLTGGGTQYF. CDR3 nucleotides: TGTGCCAGCAGCTTGACAGGGGGGGGGACCCAGTACTTC.

The chain has TRBV28 and TRBJ2-5, with 7 bases identical to TRBD1. This CDR3 has 15 amino acids. V was clipped by 3 bases and J by 6 bases; unmatched bases: 10. Germline V lookup: CDR1 MDHEN, CDR2 SYDVKM. CDR3 protein: CASSFTGEFSKTQYF. The CDR3 region has the DNA TGTGCCAGCAGTTTCACAGGGGAGTTTTCTAAGACCCAGTACTTC.

This clone was observed once. The rearrangement links TRBV7-6 to TRBJ1-1; a weak D match, TRBD1 (5 bases). Trimming took 3 bases from V and 5 from J, leaving 10 bases between them. CDR3 length equals 13 residues. Germline V gene lookup returns CDR1 SGHVS and CDR2 FNYEAQ. The CDR3 DNA follows: TGTGCCAGCAGCTTTAGGAGGGGAACTGAAGCTTTCTTT. As protein: CASSFRRGTEAFF.

CDR3 protein: CASSVAGTSGGINEQFF. The CDR3 DNA reads TGTGCCAGCAGCGTTGCCGGGACTAGCGGGGGGATCAATGAGCAGTTCTTC. The chain has TRBV9 and TRBJ2-1; 15 nucleotides align to TRBD2. CDR1 is SGDLS and CDR2 is YYNGEE in the germline V gene. This CDR3 is 17 amino acids long. The J segment lost 6 bases and the V segment lost 2 bases, leaving 6 bases of the junction unmatched.

V usage is TRBV5-1 and J usage is TRBJ2-1; 11 bases line up with TRBD2. The germline V gene has CDR1 SGHRS and CDR2 YFSETQ. This CDR3 has 17 amino acids. The ends lost 2 bases at V and 6 bases at J; junction bases unmatched: 10. The CDR3 is CASSLGLAGAPGNEQFF. The CDR3 coding sequence is TGCGCCAGCAGCTTAGGACTAGCGGGCGCACCAGGCAATGAGCAGTTCTTC.

The V and J genes are TRBV2 and TRBJ1-2, with no clear D. V was clipped by 1 base and J by 4 bases, with 10 bases between them. Germline loops: CDR1 SNHLY, CDR2 FYNNEI. The CDR3 runs to 14 residues. CDR3: CASSEGSTAYGYTF. CDR3 nucleotide sequence: TGTGCCAGCAGTGAAGGTAGTACAGCCTATGGCTACACCTTC.

This clone was seen once. The rearrangement links TRBV9 to TRBJ2-7, with D possibly matching TRBD1 (5 bases). Trimming left V 3 bases short and J 6 bases short, with 10 bases between. CDR1 is SGDLS and CDR2 is YYNGEE in the germline V gene. This CDR3 is 12 amino acids long. The CDR3 nucleotides read TGTGCCAGCAGCGCCCAGGGTTCCGAGCAGTACTTC. Protein: CASSAQGSEQYF.

The chain employs TRBV19 and TRBJ1-1, with a possible D match to TRBD1 (5 bases). Trimming left V 3 bases short and J 1 base short, with 6 bases between. Germline V gene data show CDR1 as LNHDA and CDR2 as SQIVND (reference sequence). There are 13 residues in the CDR3. DNA of the CDR3: TGTGCCAGTAGTATTACAGGGAACACTGAAGCTTTCTTT. This sequence encodes CASSITGNTEAFF.

The rearrangement joins TRBV19 to TRBJ1-1, with D perhaps TRBD1 (6 bases). The germline V gene has CDR1 LNHDA and CDR2 SQIVND (reference sequence). The germline V and J ends were trimmed by 10 bases and 0 bases, with 15 bases remaining between them. The CDR3 has 14 residues. The CDR3 is CATQRGTMNTEAFF. The CDR3 coding sequence is TGTGCCACTCAAAGGGGGACAATGAACACTGAAGCTTTCTTT.

This chain uses TRBV4-1 with TRBJ1-1; D is possibly TRBD1 (5 bases). This CDR3 has 15 amino acids. Trimming stripped 0 bases from V and 4 bases from J, with 12 bases between. Germline lookup yields CDR1 MGHRA and CDR2 YSYEKL. CDR3 nucleotides: TGCGCCAGCAGCCAAGAACCGAACGGGGGCACTGAAGCTTTCTTT. Its translation: CASSQEPNGGTEAFF.

This chain links TRBV2 with TRBJ2-1; the match to TRBD2 covers 8 bases. J was trimmed by 8 bases and V by 6 bases; bases with no gene match: 9. Germline assignment: CDR1 SNHLY and CDR2 FYNNEI. This CDR3 is built from 14 residues. The CDR3: CASRRGLDRDEQFF. Written as DNA, the CDR3 is TGTGCCAGCAGGAGGGGACTAGATCGCGATGAGCAGTTCTTC.

This chain connects TRBV7-9 to TRBJ2-6; tentative D call: TRBD1 (5 bases). V lost 5 bases, J lost 4 bases, and 12 bases lay in between. Germline V gene lookup returns CDR1 SEHNR and CDR2 FQNEAQ (reference sequence). The CDR3 is 15 amino acids. The CDR3 here is CASSTPQGGANVLTF. DNA of the CDR3: TGTGCCAGCAGCACTCCCCAGGGAGGGGCCAACGTCCTGACTTTC.

The chain employs TRBV5-4 and TRBJ2-1; weak D call: TRBD2 (6 bases). The ends were cut back, 3 bases at V and 0 bases at J, with 13 bases in the middle. Germline V gene sequence: CDR1 SGHNT, CDR2 YYREEE (reference sequence). The CDR3 has 16 residues. CDR3 region: CASSSFSGSSYNEQFF. The CDR3 coding sequence is TGTGCCAGCAGCTCATTTAGCGGATCCTCCTACAATGAGCAGTTCTTC. Filled out from reference TRBV5-4 and TRBJ2-1, the complete variable domain reads ETGVTQSPTHLIKTRGQQVTLRCSSQSGHNTVSWYQQALGQGPQFIFQYYREEENGRGNFPPRFSGLQFPNYSSELNVNALELDDSALYLCASSSFSGSSYNEQFFGPGTRLTVL.

The V gene is TRBV5-1, the J gene TRBJ2-3, with 8 nucleotides matching TRBD1. V dropped 4 bases and J dropped 0; count of bases not matched to a gene: 7. Germline CDR1 reads SGHRS; CDR2 reads YFSETQ. The CDR3 is 16 amino acids. In nucleotides, the CDR3 is TGCGCCAGCAGCCCGACCGGGACAGGTAGCACAGATACGCAGTATTTT. Protein product: CASSPTGTGSTDTQYF.

V usage is TRBV6-5 and J usage is TRBJ2-1; weak D call: TRBD2 (5 bases). The germline V gene encodes CDR1 MNHEY and CDR2 SVGAGI. The CDR3 is made up of 13 amino acids. The ends were cut back, 2 bases at V and 8 bases at J, with 10 bases in the middle. The CDR3 nucleotides read TGTGCCAGCAGTTACGGAGGTCGGCATGAGCAGTTCTTC. Encoded protein: CASSYGGRHEQFF.

Turning to this clone: This likely comes from a read error, as the CDR3 has no conserved phenylalanine or tryptophan at its end. The DNA is omitted, as the CDR3 cannot be located on it reliably, and the CDR3 follows TCRdb's listing. The CDR3 here is CASSEEGQGEL. The J gene is TRBJ1-2, the V gene TRBV6-1; the table's TRBD1 call for D was not verified on the DNA. From its first to its last residue, the CDR3 has 11 amino acids. In germline, CDR1 is MNHNS, CDR2 SASEGT.

The chain combines TRBV7-9 with TRBJ2-5; D perhaps matches TRBD2 (5 bases). CDR3 length equals 14 residues. Germline CDR1 is SEHNR and CDR2 is FQNEAQ (reference sequence). Trimming stripped 5 bases from V and 12 bases from J, with 22 bases between. DNA of the CDR3: TGTGCCAGCAGCGGGAGCCAGGCCGGAGAGAGAAAGTACTTC. Protein sequence: CASSGSQAGERKYF. The whole variable domain, remainder taken from reference TRBV7-9 and TRBJ2-5, is DTGVSQNPRHKITKRGQNVTFRCDPISEHNRLYWYRQTLGQGPEFLTYFQNEAQLEKSRLLSDRFSAERPKGSFSTLEIQRTEQGDSAMYLCASSGSQAGERKYFGPGTRLLVL.